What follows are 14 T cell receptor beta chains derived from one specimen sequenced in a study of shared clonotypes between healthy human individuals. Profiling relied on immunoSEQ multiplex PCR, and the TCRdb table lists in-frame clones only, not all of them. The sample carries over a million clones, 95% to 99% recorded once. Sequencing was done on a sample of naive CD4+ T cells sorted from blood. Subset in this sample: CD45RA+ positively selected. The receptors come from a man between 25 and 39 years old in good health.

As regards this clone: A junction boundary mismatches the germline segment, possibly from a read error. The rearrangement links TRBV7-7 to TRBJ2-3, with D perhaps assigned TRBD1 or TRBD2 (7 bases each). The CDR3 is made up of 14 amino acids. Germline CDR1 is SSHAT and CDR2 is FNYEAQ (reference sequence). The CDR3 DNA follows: TGTGCTAGCAGCCCTAAAACAGGGGAGGGTACGCAGTATTTT. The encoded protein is CASSPKTGEGTQYF.

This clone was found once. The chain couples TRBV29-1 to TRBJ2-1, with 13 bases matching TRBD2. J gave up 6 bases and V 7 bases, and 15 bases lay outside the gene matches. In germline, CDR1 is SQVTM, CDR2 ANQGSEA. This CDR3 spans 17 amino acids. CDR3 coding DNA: TGCAGCGCTAATAACCAAAGGGGACTAGCGGGGCGCAATGAGCAGTTCTTC. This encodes CSANNQRGLAGRNEQFF.

For the CDR3, the DNA is TGTGCCAGCAGCGCCGCCGGGACAGGAGGGCTTGGCTACACCTTC. The encoded protein is CASSAAGTGGLGYTF. The rearrangement links TRBV7-8 to TRBJ1-2, with 8 bases aligning to TRBD1. The CDR3 runs to 15 residues. After removal of 5 bases from V and 7 bases from J, the junction contained 12 bases not matched to a gene. Germline values: CDR1 SGHVS, CDR2 FQNEAQ.

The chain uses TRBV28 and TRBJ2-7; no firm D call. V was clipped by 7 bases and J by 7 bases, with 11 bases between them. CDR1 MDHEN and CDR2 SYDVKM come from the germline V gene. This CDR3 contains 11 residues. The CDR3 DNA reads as TGTGCCAGCACCACAAGATCGGAGCAGTACTTC. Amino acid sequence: CASTTRSEQYF.

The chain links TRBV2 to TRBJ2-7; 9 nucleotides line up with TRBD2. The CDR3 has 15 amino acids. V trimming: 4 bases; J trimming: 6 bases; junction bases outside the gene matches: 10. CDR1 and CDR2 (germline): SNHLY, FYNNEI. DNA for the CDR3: TGTGCCAGCAGTGTAGGAAGCGGGAGGAGCGTCGAGCAGTACTTC. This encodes CASSVGSGRSVEQYF. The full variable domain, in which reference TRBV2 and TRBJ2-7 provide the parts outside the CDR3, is EPEVTQTPSHQVTQMGQEVILRCVPISNHLYFYWYRQILGQKVEFLVSFYNNEISEKSEIFDDQFSVERPDGSNFTLKIRSTKLEDSAMYFCASSVGSGRSVEQYFGPGTRLTVT.

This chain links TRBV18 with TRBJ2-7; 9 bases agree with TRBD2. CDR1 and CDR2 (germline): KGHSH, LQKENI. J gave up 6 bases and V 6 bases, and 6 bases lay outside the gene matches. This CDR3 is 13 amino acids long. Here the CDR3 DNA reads TGTGCCAGCTCCATAGGAGCGGGGGGCGAGCAGTACTTC. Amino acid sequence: CASSIGAGGEQYF.

CDR3 sequence reads: CATTNQNSYEQYF. The CDR3 region has the DNA TGTGCCACAACGAACCAGAACTCCTACGAGCAGTACTTC. This chain connects TRBV5-5 to TRBJ2-7; no reliable D call. Trimming removed 9 bases at V and 0 bases at J, with 13 bases between. The CDR3 runs 13 residues. Germline lookup yields CDR1 SGHKS and CDR2 YYEKEE (reference sequence). The variable domain in full, with the rest retrieved from reference TRBV5-5 and TRBJ2-7, is DAGVTQSPTHLIKTRGQQVTLRCSPISGHKSVSWYQQVLGQGPQFIFQYYEKEERGRGNFPDRFSARQFPNYSSELNVNALLLGDSALYLCATTNQNSYEQYFGPGTRLTVT.

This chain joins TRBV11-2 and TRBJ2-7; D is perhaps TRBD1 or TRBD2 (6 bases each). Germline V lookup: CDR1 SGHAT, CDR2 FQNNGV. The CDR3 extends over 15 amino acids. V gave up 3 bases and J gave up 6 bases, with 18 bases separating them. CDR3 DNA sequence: TGTGCCAGCAGCTTGGGGGGCCGCCCCCCCTTCGAGCAGTACTTC. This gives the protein CASSLGGRPPFEQYF.

CDR3 nucleotide sequence: TGTGCCAGCAGCCTGCCCCCCGACAGGTGGAACACTGAAGCTTTCTTT. It encodes CASSLPPDRWNTEAFF. This chain uses TRBV5-5 with TRBJ1-1; D is perhaps TRBD1 (6 bases). Per the germline V gene, CDR1 is SGHKS and CDR2 is YYEKEE (reference sequence). With 4 bases removed from V and 1 base from J, the gap between germline ends came to 17 bases. The CDR3 has 16 residues.

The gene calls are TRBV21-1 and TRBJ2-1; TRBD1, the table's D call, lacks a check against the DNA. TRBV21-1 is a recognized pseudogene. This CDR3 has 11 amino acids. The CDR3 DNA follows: TGTGCCAGCAGTAAGCCAGGCGAGCAGTTCTTC. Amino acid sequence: CASSKPGEQFF.

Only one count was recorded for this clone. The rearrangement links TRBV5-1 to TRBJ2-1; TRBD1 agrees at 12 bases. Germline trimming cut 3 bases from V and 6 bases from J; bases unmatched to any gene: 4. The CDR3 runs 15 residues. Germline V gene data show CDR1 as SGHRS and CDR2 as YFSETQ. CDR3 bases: TGCGCCAGCAGCTCCGGGACAGGGGGCGGCAATGAGCAGTTCTTC. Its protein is CASSSGTGGGNEQFF.

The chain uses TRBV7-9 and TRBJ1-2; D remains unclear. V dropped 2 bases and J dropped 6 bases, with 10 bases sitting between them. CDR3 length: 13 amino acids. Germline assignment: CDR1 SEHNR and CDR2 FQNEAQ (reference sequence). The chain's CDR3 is CASSLSGYDGYTF. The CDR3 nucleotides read TGTGCCAGCAGCTTAAGCGGGTACGATGGCTACACCTTC.

Here the CDR3 DNA reads TGTGCCAGCAGCTTGAGCAGACTGAACACTGAAGCTTTCTTT. Amino acids: CASSLSRLNTEAFF. This chain links TRBV5-8 with TRBJ1-1; D not certain. V lost 1 base and J 0 bases, leaving 7 bases between the germline ends. The germline gives CDR1 SGHTS, CDR2 YDEGEE. The CDR3 contains 14 residues.

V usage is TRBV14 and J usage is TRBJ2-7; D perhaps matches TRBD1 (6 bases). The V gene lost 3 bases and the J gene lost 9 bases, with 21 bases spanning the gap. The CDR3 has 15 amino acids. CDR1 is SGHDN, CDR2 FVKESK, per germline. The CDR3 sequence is CASSHAGTYLLGQYF. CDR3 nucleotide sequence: TGTGCCAGCAGCCACGCCGGGACATACCTACTAGGGCAGTACTTC.